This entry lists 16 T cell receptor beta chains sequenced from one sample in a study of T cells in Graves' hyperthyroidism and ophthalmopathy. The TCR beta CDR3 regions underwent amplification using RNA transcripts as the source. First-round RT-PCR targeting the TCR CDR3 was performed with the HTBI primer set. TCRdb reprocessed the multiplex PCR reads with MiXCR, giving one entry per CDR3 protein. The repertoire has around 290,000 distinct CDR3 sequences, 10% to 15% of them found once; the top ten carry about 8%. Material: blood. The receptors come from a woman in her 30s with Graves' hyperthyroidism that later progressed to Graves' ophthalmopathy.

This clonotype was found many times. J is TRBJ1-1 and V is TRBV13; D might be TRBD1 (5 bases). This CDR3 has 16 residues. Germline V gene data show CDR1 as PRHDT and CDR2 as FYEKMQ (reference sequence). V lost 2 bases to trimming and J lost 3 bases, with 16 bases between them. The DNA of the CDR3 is TGTGCCAGCAGCTTATTTGCAGGGAAAGGGTACACTGAAGCTTTCTTT. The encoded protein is CASSLFAGKGYTEAFF.

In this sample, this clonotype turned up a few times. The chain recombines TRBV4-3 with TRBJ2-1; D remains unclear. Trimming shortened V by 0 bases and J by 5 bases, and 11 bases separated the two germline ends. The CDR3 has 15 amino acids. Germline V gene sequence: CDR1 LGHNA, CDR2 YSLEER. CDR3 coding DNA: TGCGCCAGCAGCCAAGATTGGAACCTGCACAATGAGCAGTTCTTC. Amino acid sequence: CASSQDWNLHNEQFF.

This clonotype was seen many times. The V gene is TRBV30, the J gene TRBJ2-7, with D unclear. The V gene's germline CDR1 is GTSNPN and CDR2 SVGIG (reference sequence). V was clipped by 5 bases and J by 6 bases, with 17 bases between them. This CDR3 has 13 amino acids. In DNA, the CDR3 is TGTGCCTGGGTCAGTGATCCAGCTAGCGAGCAGTACTTC. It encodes CAWVSDPASEQYF.

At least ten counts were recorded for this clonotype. The DNA for the CDR3 is TGTGCCAGCAGTGGACAGGGGGCTGAGGGAAAGCAGTACTTC. It codes for CASSGQGAEGKQYF. This sequence joins TRBV6-1 and TRBJ2-7, with 10 bases aligning to TRBD1. Trimming cost V 4 bases and J 8 bases; bases outside gene matches: 8. This CDR3 spans 14 amino acids. Germline CDR1 MNHNS, CDR2 SASEGT.

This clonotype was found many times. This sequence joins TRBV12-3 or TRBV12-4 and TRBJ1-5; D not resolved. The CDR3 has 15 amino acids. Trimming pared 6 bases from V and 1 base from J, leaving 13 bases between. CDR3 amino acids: CASSQDGNSNQPQHF. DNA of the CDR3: TGTGCCAGCAGCCAAGACGGAAACAGCAATCAGCCCCAGCATTTT.

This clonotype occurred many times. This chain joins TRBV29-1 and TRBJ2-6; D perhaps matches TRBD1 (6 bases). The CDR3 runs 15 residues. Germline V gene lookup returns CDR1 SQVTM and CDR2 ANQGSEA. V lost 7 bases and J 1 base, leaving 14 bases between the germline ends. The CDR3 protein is CSAQTGLSGANVLTF. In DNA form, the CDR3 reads TGCAGCGCCCAAACAGGGCTATCTGGGGCCAACGTCCTGACTTTC. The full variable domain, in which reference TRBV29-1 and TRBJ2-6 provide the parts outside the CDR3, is SAVISQKPSRDICQRGTSLTIQCQVDSQVTMMFWYRQQPGQSLTLIATANQGSEATYESGFVIDKFPISRPNLTFSTLTVSNMSPEDSSIYLCSAQTGLSGANVLTFGAGSRLTVL.

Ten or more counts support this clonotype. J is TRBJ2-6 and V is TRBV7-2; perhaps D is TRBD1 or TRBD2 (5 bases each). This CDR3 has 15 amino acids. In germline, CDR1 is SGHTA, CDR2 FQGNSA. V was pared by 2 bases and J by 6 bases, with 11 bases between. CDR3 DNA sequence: TGTGCCAGCAGCTTACTCCAGGGAGCGGCCAACGTCCTGACTTTC. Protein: CASSLLQGAANVLTF.

The CDR3 spells CASSSTGAGNEKLFF. The CDR3 region has the DNA TGTGCCAGCAGCAGTACAGGGGCGGGTAATGAAAAACTGTTTTTT. The V call is TRBV5-6, the J call TRBJ1-4; 7 bases align to TRBD1. This CDR3 is built from 15 residues. V trimming: 4 bases; J trimming: 4 bases; junction bases outside the gene matches: 7. The germline V gene has CDR1 SGHDT and CDR2 YYEEEE. Using reference TRBV5-6 and TRBJ1-4 for the parts outside the CDR3, the full variable domain is DAGVTQSPTHLIKTRGQQVTLRCSPKSGHDTVSWYQQALGQGPQFIFQYYEEEERQRGNFPDRFSGHQFPNYSSELNVNALLLGDSALYLCASSSTGAGNEKLFFGSGTQLSVL.

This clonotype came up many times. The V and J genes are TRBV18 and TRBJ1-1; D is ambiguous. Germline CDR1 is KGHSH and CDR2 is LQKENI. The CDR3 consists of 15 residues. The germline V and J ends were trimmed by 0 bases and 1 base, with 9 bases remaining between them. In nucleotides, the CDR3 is TGTGCCAGCTCACCACCGATCGCAGCGAACACTGAAGCTTTCTTT. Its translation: CASSPPIAANTEAFF.

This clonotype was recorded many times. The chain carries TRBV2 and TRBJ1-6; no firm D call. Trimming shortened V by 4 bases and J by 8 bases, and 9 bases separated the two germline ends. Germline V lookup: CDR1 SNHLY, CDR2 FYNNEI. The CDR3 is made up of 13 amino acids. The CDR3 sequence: CASSGRVYSPLHF. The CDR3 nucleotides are TGTGCCAGCAGTGGAAGAGTGTATTCACCCCTCCACTTT.

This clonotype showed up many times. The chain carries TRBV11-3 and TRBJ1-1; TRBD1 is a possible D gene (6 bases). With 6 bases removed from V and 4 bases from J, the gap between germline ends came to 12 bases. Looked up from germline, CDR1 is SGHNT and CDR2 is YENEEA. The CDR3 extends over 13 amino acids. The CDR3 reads CASSPTGTTEAFF. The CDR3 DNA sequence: TGTGCCAGCAGTCCTACAGGGACCACTGAAGCTTTCTTT. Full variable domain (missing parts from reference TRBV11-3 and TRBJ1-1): EAGVVQSPRYKIIEKKQPVAFWCNPISGHNTLYWYLQNLGQGPELLIRYENEEAVDDSQLPKDRFSAERLKGVDSTLKIQPAELGDSAVYLCASSPTGTTEAFFGQGTRLTVV.

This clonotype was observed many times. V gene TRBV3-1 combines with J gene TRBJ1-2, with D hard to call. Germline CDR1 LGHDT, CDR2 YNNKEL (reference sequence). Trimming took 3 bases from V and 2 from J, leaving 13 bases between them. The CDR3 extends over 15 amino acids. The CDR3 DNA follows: TGTGCCAGCAGCCACCTGGGGTCGGAGAACTATGGCTACACCTTC. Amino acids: CASSHLGSENYGYTF. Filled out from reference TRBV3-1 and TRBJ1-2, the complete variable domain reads DTAVSQTPKYLVTQMGNDKSIKCEQNLGHDTMYWYKQDSKKFLKIMFSYNNKELIINETVPNRFSPKSPDKAHLNLHINSLELGDSAVYFCASSHLGSENYGYTFGSGTRLTVV.

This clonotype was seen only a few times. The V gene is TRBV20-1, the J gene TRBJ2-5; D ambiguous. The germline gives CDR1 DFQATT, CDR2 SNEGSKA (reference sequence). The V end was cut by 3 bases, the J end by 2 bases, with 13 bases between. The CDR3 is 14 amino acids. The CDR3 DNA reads TGCAGTGCTAGTAGTGCCAGCGCTCAAGAGACCCAGTACTTC. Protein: CSASSASAQETQYF.

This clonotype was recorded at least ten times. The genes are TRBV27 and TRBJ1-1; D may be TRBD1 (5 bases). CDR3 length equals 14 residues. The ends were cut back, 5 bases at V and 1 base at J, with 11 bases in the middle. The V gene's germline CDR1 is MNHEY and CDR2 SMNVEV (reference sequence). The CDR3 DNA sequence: TGTGCCAGCAGTCGCTGGGGGGAGAACACTGAAGCTTTCTTT. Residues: CASSRWGENTEAFF.

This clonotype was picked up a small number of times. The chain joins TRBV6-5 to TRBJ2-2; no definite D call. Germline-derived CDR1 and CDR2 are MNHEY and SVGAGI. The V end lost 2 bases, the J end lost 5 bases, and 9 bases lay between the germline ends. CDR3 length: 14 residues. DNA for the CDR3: TGTGCCAGCAGTTACAGTGTTCTAACCGGGGAGCTGTTTTTT. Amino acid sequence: CASSYSVLTGELFF.

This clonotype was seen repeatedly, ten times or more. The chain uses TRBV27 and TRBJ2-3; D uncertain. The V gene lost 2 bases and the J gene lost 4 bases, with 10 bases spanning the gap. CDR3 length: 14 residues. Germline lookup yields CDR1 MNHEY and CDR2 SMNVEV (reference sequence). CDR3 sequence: CASSLAHQADTQYF. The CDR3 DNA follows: TGTGCCAGCAGTTTAGCGCACCAGGCAGATACGCAGTATTTT.